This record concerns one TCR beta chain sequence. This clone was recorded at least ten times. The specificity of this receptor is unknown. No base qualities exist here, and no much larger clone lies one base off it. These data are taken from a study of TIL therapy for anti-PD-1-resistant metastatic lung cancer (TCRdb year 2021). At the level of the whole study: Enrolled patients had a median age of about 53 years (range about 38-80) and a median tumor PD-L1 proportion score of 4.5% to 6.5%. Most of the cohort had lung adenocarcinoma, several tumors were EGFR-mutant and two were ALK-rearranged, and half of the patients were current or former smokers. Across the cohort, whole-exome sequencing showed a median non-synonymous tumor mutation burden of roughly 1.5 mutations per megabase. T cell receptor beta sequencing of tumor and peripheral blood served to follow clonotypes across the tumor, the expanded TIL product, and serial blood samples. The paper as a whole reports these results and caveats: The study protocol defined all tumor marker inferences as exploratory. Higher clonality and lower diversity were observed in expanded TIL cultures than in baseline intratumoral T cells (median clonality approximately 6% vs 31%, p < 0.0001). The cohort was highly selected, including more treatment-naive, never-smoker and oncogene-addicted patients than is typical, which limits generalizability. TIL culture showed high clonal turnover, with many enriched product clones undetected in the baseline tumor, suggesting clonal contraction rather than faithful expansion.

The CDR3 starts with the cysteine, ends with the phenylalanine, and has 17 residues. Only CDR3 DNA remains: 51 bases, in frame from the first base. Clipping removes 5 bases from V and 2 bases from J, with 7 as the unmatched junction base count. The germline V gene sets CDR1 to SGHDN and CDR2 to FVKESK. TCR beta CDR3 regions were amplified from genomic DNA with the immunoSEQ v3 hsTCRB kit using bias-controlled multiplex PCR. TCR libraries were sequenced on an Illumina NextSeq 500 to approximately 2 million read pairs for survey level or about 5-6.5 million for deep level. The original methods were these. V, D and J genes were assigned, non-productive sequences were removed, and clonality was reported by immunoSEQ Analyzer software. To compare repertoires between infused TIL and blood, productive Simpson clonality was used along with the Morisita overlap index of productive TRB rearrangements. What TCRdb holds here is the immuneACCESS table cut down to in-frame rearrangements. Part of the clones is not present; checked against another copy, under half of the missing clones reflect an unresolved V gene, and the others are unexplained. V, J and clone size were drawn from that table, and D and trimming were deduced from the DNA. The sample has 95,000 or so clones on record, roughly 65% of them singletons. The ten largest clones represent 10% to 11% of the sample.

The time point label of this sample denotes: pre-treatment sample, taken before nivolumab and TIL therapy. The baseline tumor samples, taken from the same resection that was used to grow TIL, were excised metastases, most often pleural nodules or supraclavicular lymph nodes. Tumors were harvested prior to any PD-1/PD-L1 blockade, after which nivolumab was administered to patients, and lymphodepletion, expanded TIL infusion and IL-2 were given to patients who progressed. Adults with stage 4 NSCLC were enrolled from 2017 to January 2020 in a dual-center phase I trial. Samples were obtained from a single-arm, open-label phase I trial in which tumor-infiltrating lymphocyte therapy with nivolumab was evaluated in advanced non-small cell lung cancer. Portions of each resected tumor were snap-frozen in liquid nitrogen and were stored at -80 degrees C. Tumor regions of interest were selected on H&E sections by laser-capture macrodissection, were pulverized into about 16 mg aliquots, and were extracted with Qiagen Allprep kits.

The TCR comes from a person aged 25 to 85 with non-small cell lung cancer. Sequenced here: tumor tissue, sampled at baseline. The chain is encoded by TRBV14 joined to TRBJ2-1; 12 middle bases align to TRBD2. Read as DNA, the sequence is TGTGCCAGCAGCACCCGGACTAGCGGGAAAGCCTACAATGAGCAGTTCTTC. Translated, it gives CASSTRTSGKAYNEQFF.